This T cell receptor (beta chain) stems from a study of CD8 T cells in ankylosing spondylitis. Study observations and caveats: Disease-linked clones had a CD8+ phenotype and relatively low frequency in peripheral blood. Ankylosing spondylitis blood seemed to carry a telltale TCR beta motif made of under ten highly homologous variants. Some of the motif variants had earlier been found in reactive arthritis patients' fluid and blood. The clones that were linked to disease were reported to be significantly enriched in matched synovial fluid samples from ankylosing spondylitis patients.

In regard to this clonotype: Its antigen is undetermined.

Libraries for TCR beta were made by quantitative 5'-RACE with molecular barcodes. TCRdb re-analysed the 5' RACE reads in MiXCR, keeping a single row per CDR3 protein. The sample consists of some 800,000 distinct CDR3 sequences, about 12% of them appearing once. The trim removed 0 bases at V and 7 bases at J, leaving 3 bases unmatched. In germline, CDR1 is MNHEY, CDR2 SVGAGI. The CDR3 length is 14 residues. This receptor was taken from a male donor with ankylosing spondylitis. The chain employs TRBV6-5 and TRBJ1-2; 9 bases agree with TRBD1. The sample consisted of blood, either unsorted or a sorted T cell fraction (not recorded which). CDR3 loop: CASSYSDRGSGYTF. For the CDR3, the DNA is TGTGCCAGCAGTTACTCCGACAGGGGGTCTGGCTACACCTTC.